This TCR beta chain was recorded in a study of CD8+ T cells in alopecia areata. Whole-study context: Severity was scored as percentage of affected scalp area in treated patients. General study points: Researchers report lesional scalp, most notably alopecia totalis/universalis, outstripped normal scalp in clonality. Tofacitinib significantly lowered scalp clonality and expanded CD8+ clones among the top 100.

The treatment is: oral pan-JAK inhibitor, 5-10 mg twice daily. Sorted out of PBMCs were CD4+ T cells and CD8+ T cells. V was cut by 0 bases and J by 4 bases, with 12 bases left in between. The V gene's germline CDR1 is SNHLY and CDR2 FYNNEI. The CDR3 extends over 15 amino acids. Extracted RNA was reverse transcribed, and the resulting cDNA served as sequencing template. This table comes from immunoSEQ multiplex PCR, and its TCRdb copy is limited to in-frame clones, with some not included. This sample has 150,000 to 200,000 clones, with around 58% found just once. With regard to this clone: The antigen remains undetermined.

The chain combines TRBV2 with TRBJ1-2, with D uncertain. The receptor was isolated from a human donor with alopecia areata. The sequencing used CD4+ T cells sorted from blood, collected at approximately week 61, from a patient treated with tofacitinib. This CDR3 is CASSEAWGGIYGYTF. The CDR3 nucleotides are TGTGCCAGCAGTGAAGCCTGGGGAGGAATCTATGGCTACACCTTC.